The entry below describes one T cell receptor (beta chain). The data belong to a study of cytomegalovirus exposure and HLA in healthy donors. V lost 5 bases and J 2 bases, leaving 7 bases between the germline ends. Germline V gene sequence: CDR1 ENHRY, CDR2 SYGVKD. The CDR3 consists of 12 residues. Use of 60 Vbeta and 13 Jbeta primers characterized the PCR. Here immunoSEQ multiplex PCR was the method, and the copy in TCRdb shows in-frame clones only, minus some. The sample has about 190,000 clones; roughly 80% are singletons. Specimen: PBMCs. The gene calls are TRBV10-3 and TRBJ2-7, with a weak D call TRBD1 (5 bases). The receptor was derived from a woman in her twenties or thirties in good health and CMV-seropositive. CDR3 coding DNA: TGTGCCATCAGTACAGGTACCTACGAGCAGTACTTC. Encoded protein: CAISTGTYEQYF.